This T cell receptor (beta chain) was documented in a study of blood T cell repertoires in COVID-19. In germline, CDR1 is SGHNT, CDR2 YENEEA. Trimming stripped 4 bases from V and 1 base from J, with 7 bases between. This CDR3 contains 13 residues. As originally analysed: Amplifying reference gene primers gave estimates of nucleated cell counts. The repertoire was sequenced with immunoSEQ multiplex PCR; TCRdb's copy has only in-frame clones and lacks some. V, J and clone size are taken as reported in that table, and D and trimming were inferred from the DNA itself. This table has roughly 70,000 clones, roughly 80% appearing once.

This TCR derives from a woman aged 80 or older with active or convalescent COVID-19. This sequence joins TRBV11-3 and TRBJ2-5; no definite D call. Specimen: peripheral blood. The CDR3 DNA reads TGTGCCAGCAGCTCCCCGGGCCAAGAGACCCAGTACTTC. Translation: CASSSPGQETQYF. The variable domain in full, with the rest retrieved from reference TRBV11-3 and TRBJ2-5, is EAGVVQSPRYKIIEKKQPVAFWCNPISGHNTLYWYLQNLGQGPELLIRYENEEAVDDSQLPKDRFSAERLKGVDSTLKIQPAELGDSAVYLCASSSPGQETQYFGPGTRLLVL.